This TCR beta chain was profiled in a study of control samples from healthy donors and cancer patients (dated by TCRdb to the early 2020s). On this clone itself: The specificity of this receptor is unknown. The record has no base qualities; no much larger clone is one base away.

The CDR3 sequence holds 15 residues, the cysteine and phenylalanine included. The DNA shown is the 45-base CDR3, in frame from base 1. V is pared back by 5 bases and J by 7 bases, with 18 bases lying between the germline termini. CDR1 and CDR2, looked up from the germline V gene (reference sequence), are LNHDA and SQIVND. Library generation was performed with the immunoSEQ multiplex PCR assay. TCRdb re-hosts the immuneACCESS table, in-frame sequences only. Its copies lack some clones; in the studies checked, an unresolved V gene accounts for under half of them, and the cause for the rest is not known. The sample yields 120,000 to 150,000 clones; about 88% were counted once. The top ten clonotypes cover just over 8.5% of the sample.

Specimen: blood. This TCR was recovered from a woman aged 25 to 39 in good health. This sequence uses TRBV19 and TRBJ2-1; matching of 6 bases hints at TRBD2 as the D gene. Here the CDR3 is given as CASSWLDWRENEQFF. The DNA sequence is TGTGCCAGTAGTTGGCTCGATTGGCGGGAAAATGAGCAGTTCTTC.